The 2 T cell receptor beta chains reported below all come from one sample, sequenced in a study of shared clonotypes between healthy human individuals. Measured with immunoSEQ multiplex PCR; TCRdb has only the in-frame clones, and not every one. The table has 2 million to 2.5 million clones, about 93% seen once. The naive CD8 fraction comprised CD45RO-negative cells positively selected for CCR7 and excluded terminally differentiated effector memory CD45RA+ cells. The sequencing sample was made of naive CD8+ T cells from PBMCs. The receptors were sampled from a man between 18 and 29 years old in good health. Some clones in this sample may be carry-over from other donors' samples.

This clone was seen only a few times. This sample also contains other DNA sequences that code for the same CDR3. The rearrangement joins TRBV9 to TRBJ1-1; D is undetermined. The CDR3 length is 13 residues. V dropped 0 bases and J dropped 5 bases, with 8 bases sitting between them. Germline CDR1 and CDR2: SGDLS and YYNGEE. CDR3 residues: CASSVGGRTEAFF. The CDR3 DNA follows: TGTGCCAGCAGCGTAGGGGGTCGGACTGAAGCTTTCTTT.

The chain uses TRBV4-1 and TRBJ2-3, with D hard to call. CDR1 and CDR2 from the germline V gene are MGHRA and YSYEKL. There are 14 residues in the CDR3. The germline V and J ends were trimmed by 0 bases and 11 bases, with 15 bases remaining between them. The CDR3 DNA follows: TGCGCCAGCAGCCAAGAGGGTCCAAGAACCCGGCAGTATTTT. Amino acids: CASSQEGPRTRQYF.